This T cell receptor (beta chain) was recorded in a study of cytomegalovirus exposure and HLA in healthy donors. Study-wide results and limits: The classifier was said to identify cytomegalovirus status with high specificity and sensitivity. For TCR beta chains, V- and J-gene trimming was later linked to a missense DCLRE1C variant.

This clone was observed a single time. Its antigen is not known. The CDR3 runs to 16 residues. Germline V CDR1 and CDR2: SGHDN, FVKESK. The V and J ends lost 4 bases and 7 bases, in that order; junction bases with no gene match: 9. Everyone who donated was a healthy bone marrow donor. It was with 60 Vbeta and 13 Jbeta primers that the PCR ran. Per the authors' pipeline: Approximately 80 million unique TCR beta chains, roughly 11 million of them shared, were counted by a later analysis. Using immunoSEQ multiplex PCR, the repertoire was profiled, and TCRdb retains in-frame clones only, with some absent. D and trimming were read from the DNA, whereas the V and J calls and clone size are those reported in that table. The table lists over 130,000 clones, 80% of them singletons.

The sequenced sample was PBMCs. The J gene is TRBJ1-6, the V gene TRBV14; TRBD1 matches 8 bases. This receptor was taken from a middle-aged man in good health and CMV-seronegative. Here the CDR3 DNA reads TGTGCCAGCAGCCCCATCGGACAGGGTTGGAATTCACCCCTCCACTTT. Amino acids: CASSPIGQGWNSPLHF.